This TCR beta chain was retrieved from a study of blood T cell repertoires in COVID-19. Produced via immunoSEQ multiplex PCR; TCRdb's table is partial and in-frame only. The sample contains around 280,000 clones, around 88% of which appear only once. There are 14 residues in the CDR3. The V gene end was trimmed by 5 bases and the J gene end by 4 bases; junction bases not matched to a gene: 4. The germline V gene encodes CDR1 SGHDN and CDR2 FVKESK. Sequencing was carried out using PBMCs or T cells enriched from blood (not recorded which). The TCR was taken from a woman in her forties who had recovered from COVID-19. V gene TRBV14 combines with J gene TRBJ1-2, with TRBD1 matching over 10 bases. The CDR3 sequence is CASSKTGGGYGYTF. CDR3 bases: TGTGCCAGCAGCAAGACAGGGGGCGGCTATGGCTACACCTTC.